One sample yielded the 24 T cell receptor beta chains listed below, sequenced in a study of CD8+CD57+ T cells in acquired aplastic anemia. TCR beta VDJ and CDR3 profiles were obtained from a genomic DNA template. TCRdb passed the reads through MiXCR, listing each CDR3 protein once. The sample shows approximately 300,000 distinct CDR3 sequences, 56% of them seen only once. By flow cytometry, patients selected for sequencing had shown an expansion of CD8+CD57+ cells. The sequenced sample consisted of sorted CD4+, CD8+, or CD8+CD57+ T cells (not recorded which) from PBMCs. The receptors were gathered from a human donor with aplastic anemia.

The sample holds many counts of this clonotype. The chain combines TRBV7-8 with TRBJ2-1; 13 nucleotides match TRBD2. Per germline, CDR1 SGHVS and CDR2 FQNEAQ. V shed 1 base and J 1 base; nucleotides not matched to a gene: 13. This CDR3 spans 21 amino acids. This CDR3 reads CASSLVGSGLAGVGSYNEQFF. CDR3 DNA sequence: TGTGCCAGCAGCTTAGTTGGAAGTGGACTAGCGGGAGTTGGGTCCTACAATGAGCAGTTCTTC.

The genes are TRBV11-2 and TRBJ1-2, with a possible D match to TRBD1 (5 bases). CDR1 and CDR2 from the germline V gene are SGHAT and FQNNGV. V lost 5 bases, J lost 6 bases, and 22 bases lay in between. The CDR3 runs to 16 residues. This CDR3 reads CASSPPSNAQGDGYTF. CDR3 nucleotides: TGTGCCAGCAGCCCTCCCTCTAACGCCCAGGGTGATGGCTACACCTTC.

V usage is TRBV5-1 and J usage is TRBJ1-1; weak D call: TRBD1 (6 bases). The CDR3 runs to 16 residues. V lost 0 bases and J lost 0, with 12 bases in between. Germline-derived CDR1 and CDR2 are SGHRS and YFSETQ. This CDR3 is CASSLGITGLNTEAFF. The CDR3 DNA follows: TGCGCCAGCAGCTTGGGGATAACAGGGCTGAACACTGAAGCTTTCTTT.

This chain links TRBV19 with TRBJ1-2, with D unclear. CDR3 length: 18 residues. The germline V and J ends were trimmed by 7 bases and 4 bases, with 28 bases remaining between them. Germline V CDR1 and CDR2: LNHDA, SQIVND (reference sequence). This chain's CDR3 is CASTKRPDAIFLSYGYTF. DNA of the CDR3: TGTGCCAGTACCAAGCGGCCGGACGCTATTTTTCTAAGCTATGGCTACACCTTC.

The chain recombines TRBV24-1 with TRBJ1-1; 9 bases line up with TRBD1. CDR1 is KGHDR and CDR2 is SFDVKD in the germline V gene. The CDR3 totals 15 residues. V shed 3 bases, J shed 3 bases, and the junction held 4 bases outside the gene matches. CDR3 DNA sequence: TGTGCCACCAGTGATCCCCGGACAGGGGACACTGAAGCTTTCTTT. Translation gives CATSDPRTGDTEAFF.

Concerning this clonotype itself: This likely comes from a read error, as the CDR3 has no conserved phenylalanine or tryptophan at its end. This sequence joins TRBV11-2 and TRBJ2-7; 11 positions match TRBD2. The germline V gene has CDR1 SGHAT and CDR2 FQNNGV. This CDR3 comprises 16 residues. Trimming removed 5 bases from V and 4 bases from J; junction bases left unmatched: 10. CDR3 residues: CASSGETSGAPYEQYL. The CDR3 nucleotides read TGTGCCAGCAGCGGGGAGACTAGCGGGGCTCCTTACGAGCAGTACCTC.

The chain uses TRBV7-2 and TRBJ2-7; D possibly corresponds to TRBD2 (6 bases). V lost 4 bases to trimming and J lost 4 bases, with 14 bases between them. The CDR3 totals 14 residues. The germline V gene has CDR1 SGHTA and CDR2 FQGNSA. Here the CDR3 reads CASSSRPGGYEQYF. CDR3 in DNA: TGTGCCAGCAGCTCGCGTCCCGGGGGTTACGAGCAGTACTTC.

This clonotype was counted at least ten times. The chain employs TRBV2 and TRBJ1-1; 8 positions agree with TRBD1. CDR1 and CDR2 (germline): SNHLY, FYNNEI. CDR3 length: 13 amino acids. J gave up 6 bases and V 6 bases, and 6 bases lay outside the gene matches. CDR3 nucleotides: TGTGCCAGCAGCCGGGACAGGCAATCTGAAGCTTTCTTT. It yields the protein CASSRDRQSEAFF.

The V gene is TRBV20-1, the J gene TRBJ1-1; the D gene is possibly TRBD1 (5 bases). Germline values: CDR1 DFQATT, CDR2 SNEGSKA (reference sequence). V dropped 3 bases and J dropped 8 bases, with 19 bases sitting between them. The CDR3 contains 14 residues. This chain's CDR3 is CSASLDSVSKEAFF. As DNA, the CDR3 is TGCAGTGCTAGTCTCGACAGTGTATCAAAAGAAGCTTTCTTT.

The rearrangement uses TRBV19 and TRBJ1-6; 11 nucleotides match TRBD1. This CDR3 is 15 amino acids long. CDR1 and CDR2 (germline): LNHDA, SQIVND (reference sequence). With V trimmed by 9 bases and J by 9 bases, 10 bases remained unmatched. CDR3 residues: CASSQEGTGGSPLHF. CDR3 DNA: TGTGCCAGCAGCCAAGAAGGGACAGGGGGTTCACCCCTCCACTTT.

The chain uses TRBV20-1 and TRBJ2-7; perhaps D is TRBD1 or TRBD2 (5 bases each). The germline V and J ends were trimmed by 6 bases and 3 bases, with 24 bases remaining between them. The CDR3 totals 16 residues. The germline V gene has CDR1 DFQATT and CDR2 SNEGSKA (reference sequence). The CDR3: CSAPQSYRGVGYEQYF. The CDR3 region has the DNA TGCAGTGCCCCTCAATCGTATAGGGGAGTCGGCTACGAGCAGTACTTC.

The V gene is TRBV7-9, the J gene TRBJ1-1, with D unclear. The CDR3 totals 14 residues. Trimming cost V 7 bases and J 2 bases, with 14 bases left between them. Per germline, CDR1 SEHNR and CDR2 FQNEAQ (reference sequence). CDR3 DNA sequence: TGTGCCAGCAAAAAGGGCACGGGAAACACTGAAGCTTTCTTT. Translation gives CASKKGTGNTEAFF.

This clonotype was detected only once. The V call is TRBV7-9, the J call TRBJ1-3; D not certain. Deletions cut 5 bases from V and 0 bases from J, with 11 bases between. The germline V gene encodes CDR1 SEHNR and CDR2 FQNEAQ (reference sequence). The CDR3 consists of 15 residues. The CDR3 DNA follows: TGTGCCAGCAGCGAACAATCTATCTCTGGAAACACCATATATTTT. Its translation: CASSEQSISGNTIYF.

The sample holds many counts of this clonotype. This sequence joins TRBV18 and TRBJ2-7, with D perhaps given as TRBD1 or TRBD2 (5 bases each). The V gene lost 3 bases and the J gene lost 6 bases, with 9 bases spanning the gap. Germline V CDR1 and CDR2: KGHSH, LQKENI. The CDR3 contains 12 residues. The CDR3 bases are TGTGCCAGCTCACCCGGGACGGGCGAGCAGTACTTC. Amino acid sequence: CASSPGTGEQYF.

V usage is TRBV2 and J usage is TRBJ2-7, with D perhaps matching TRBD2 (6 bases). Germline CDR1 and CDR2: SNHLY and FYNNEI. This CDR3 contains 15 residues. The CDR3 loop is CARPPGLSRTYEQYF. The CDR3 DNA follows: TGTGCTAGACCCCCGGGACTTTCCAGGACCTACGAGCAGTACTTC.

This sequence joins TRBV7-9 and TRBJ2-1, with a tentative D call TRBD1 (5 bases). The V and J ends lost 1 base and 9 bases respectively, with 7 bases between them. The germline V gene encodes CDR1 SEHNR and CDR2 FQNEAQ (reference sequence). CDR3 length: 12 amino acids. The CDR3 is CASSLVGVEQFF. CDR3 DNA sequence: TGTGCCAGCAGCTTAGTAGGGGTTGAGCAGTTCTTC.

The chain employs TRBV7-9 and TRBJ2-3; 7 nucleotides line up with TRBD2. The CDR3 loop spans 17 amino acids. Germline V gene lookup returns CDR1 SEHNR and CDR2 FQNEAQ (reference sequence). The V and J ends lost 7 bases and 3 bases, in that order; junction bases with no gene match: 16. The CDR3 DNA is TGTGCCAGCATCACACTCTCACTGCGGGAGAGTACAGATACGCAGTATTTT. Encoded protein: CASITLSLRESTDTQYF.

This sequence joins TRBV7-3 and TRBJ2-6; no definite D call. V dropped 5 bases and J dropped 4 bases, with 12 bases sitting between them. Germline CDR1 reads SGHTA; CDR2 reads FQGTGA. This CDR3 has 15 residues. The CDR3 sequence is CASSVPAAGANVLTF. CDR3 DNA: TGTGCCAGCAGCGTCCCAGCCGCCGGGGCCAACGTCCTGACTTTC.

This clonotype was found many times. V usage is TRBV6-1 and J usage is TRBJ1-1, with D hard to call. Trimming stripped 7 bases from V and 2 bases from J, with 11 bases between. Germline V gene lookup returns CDR1 MNHNS and CDR2 SASEGT. The CDR3 is made up of 13 amino acids. The CDR3 sequence: CASKHPENTEAFF. CDR3 DNA sequence: TGTGCCAGCAAGCATCCCGAAAACACTGAAGCTTTCTTT.

The table lists this clonotype with a few counts. The chain couples TRBV10-3 to TRBJ2-7; TRBD1 or TRBD2 may be the D gene (5 bases each). The CDR3 contains 14 residues. V lost 5 bases to trimming and J lost 2 bases, with 13 bases between them. From germline, CDR1 is ENHRY and CDR2 SYGVKD. The CDR3: CAISSRDGPYEQYF. CDR3 in DNA: TGTGCCATCAGTTCCCGGGACGGGCCCTACGAGCAGTACTTC.

This rearrangement joins TRBV5-1 to TRBJ2-7; 10 nucleotides match TRBD1. Per germline, CDR1 SGHRS and CDR2 YFSETQ. The CDR3 is 14 amino acids. Germline trimming cut 0 bases from V and 6 bases from J; bases unmatched to any gene: 3. CDR3: CASSLGGTGVEQYF. The DNA for the CDR3 is TGCGCCAGCAGCTTGGGTGGGACAGGGGTCGAGCAGTACTTC.

This clonotype was detected many times. The J gene is TRBJ2-1, the V gene TRBV20-1, with 8 bases aligning to TRBD2. Germline loops: CDR1 DFQATT, CDR2 SNEGSKA (reference sequence). The CDR3 runs 17 residues. Unmatched junction bases numbered 14, after V lost 0 bases and J lost 7 bases. CDR3 DNA sequence: TGCAGTGCTAGAGATCCCGGAGGTCTAGCGGGTAAAAATGAGCAGTTCTTC. This gives the protein CSARDPGGLAGKNEQFF.

The chain joins TRBV20-1 to TRBJ2-1; D uncertain. CDR3 length equals 13 residues. V lost 0 bases and J lost 8, with 11 bases in between. Looked up from germline, CDR1 is DFQATT and CDR2 is SNEGSKA (reference sequence). The CDR3 protein is CSARDQEPYEQFF. As DNA, the CDR3 is TGCAGTGCTAGAGATCAGGAGCCGTATGAGCAGTTCTTC.

This clonotype has a count of ten or more. The chain carries TRBV12-3 or TRBV12-4 and TRBJ2-5; 7 bases line up with TRBD2. J lost 9 bases, V lost 2 bases, and 3 bases had no gene match. The CDR3 runs 12 residues. The CDR3 region has the DNA TGTGCCAGCAGTTTAAATGGGAGGGCCCAGTACTTC. Translated, it gives CASSLNGRAQYF.